These 5 T cell receptor beta chains share one sample of origin, sequenced in a study of cytomegalovirus exposure and HLA in healthy donors. Generated by immunoSEQ multiplex PCR, the TCRdb table keeps only in-frame clones and is missing some. The profile shows 150,000 or so clones, approximately 86% of them singletons. The sequencing sample was made of PBMCs. These receptor sequences come from a man aged 25 to 45 in good health and CMV-seropositive.

The genes are TRBV5-4 and TRBJ2-7; the D gene is possibly TRBD1 (5 bases). CDR1 and CDR2 (germline): SGHNT, YYREEE (reference sequence). The CDR3 contains 14 residues. The ends were cut back, 5 bases at V and 3 bases at J, with 15 bases in the middle. The CDR3: CASSSQGVNYEQYF. CDR3 nucleotides: TGTGCCAGCAGTTCCCAAGGGGTAAACTACGAGCAGTACTTC.

The chain employs TRBV18 and TRBJ2-5; the match to TRBD2 covers 9 bases. The CDR3 consists of 16 residues. Trimming cost V 0 bases and J 0 bases; bases outside gene matches: 2. Germline V gives CDR1 KGHSH, CDR2 LQKENI. CDR3 sequence reads: CASSPPAGGYQETQYF. CDR3 sequence (DNA): TGTGCCAGCTCACCACCCGCGGGGGGGTACCAAGAGACCCAGTACTTC.

This clone was counted at least ten times. The V call is TRBV7-9, the J call TRBJ1-1; possible D gene TRBD1, 5 bases. CDR1 and CDR2 from the germline V gene are SEHNR and FQNEAQ (reference sequence). V lost 3 bases to trimming and J lost 0 bases, with 14 bases between them. This CDR3 has 16 residues. As DNA, the CDR3 is TGTGCCAGCAGCTTCCGGGACGGACTAATGAACACTGAAGCTTTCTTT. As protein: CASSFRDGLMNTEAFF.

This chain joins TRBV30 and TRBJ1-1, with D possibly matching TRBD1 (6 bases). The germline CDR1 and CDR2 sequences are GTSNPN and SVGIG (reference sequence). Deletions cut 8 bases from V and 0 bases from J, with 13 bases between. CDR3 length equals 13 residues. The DNA of the CDR3 is TGTGCCCTCAGGGGCCCGGTGAACACTGAAGCTTTCTTT. Translated, it gives CALRGPVNTEAFF. The entire variable domain, with the rest obtained from reference TRBV30 and TRBJ1-1, is as follows: SQTIHQWPATLVQPVGSPLSLECTVEGTSNPNLYWYRQAAGRGLQLLFYSVGIGQISSEVPQNLSASRPQDRQFILSSKKLLLSDSGFYLCALRGPVNTEAFFGQGTRLTVV.

This chain uses TRBV7-8 with TRBJ1-6; possible D gene TRBD1, 5 bases. This CDR3 spans 17 amino acids. The germline V and J ends were trimmed by 1 base and 10 bases, with 20 bases remaining between them. The germline V gene has CDR1 SGHVS and CDR2 FQNEAQ. CDR3 sequence (DNA): TGTGCCAGCAGCTTAGTTGGTAGTTCGGGGGGGGGATCACCCCTCCACTTT. Residues: CASSLVGSSGGGSPLHF. Full variable domain (remainder filled in from reference TRBV7-8 and TRBJ1-6): GAGVSQSPRYKVAKRGQDVALRCDPISGHVSLFWYQQALGQGPEFLTYFQNEAQLDKSGLPSDRFFAERPEGSVSTLKIQRTQQEDSAVYLCASSLVGSSGGGSPLHFGNGTRLTVT.